This TCR beta chain is from a study of blood T cell repertoires in COVID-19. Study-level background: T cells, B-cell-depleted T cells, or PBMCs supplied cDNA or gDNA.

Authors' methods: Reference gene primer amplification gave nucleated cell count estimates. Some clones are missing from TCRdb's copy, which holds only in-frame ones; the method was immunoSEQ multiplex PCR. That table supplies the V and J calls and clone size; D and trimming were determined from the DNA. Here the sample spans approximately 290,000 clones, 90% being singletons. Study members were between roughly 18 and 100 years old and lived in fewer than 30 US regions. Grouping used clinical history reported by participants in a survey and questionnaire. The V gene's germline CDR1 is ENHRY and CDR2 SYGVKD. This CDR3 comprises 17 residues. About this clone: The junction does not match germline at one end; this may be a read error. This sample includes further DNA sequences coding for the same CDR3.

V gene TRBV10-3 combines with J gene TRBJ2-7, with 10 bases identical to TRBD2. This receptor was obtained from a woman younger than 35 with acute COVID-19. Sequencing was done on a sample of PBMCs or T cells enriched from blood (not recorded which). The CDR3 DNA sequence: TGTGCCATCAGTGAGCACCCGCTGAGCGGGAGGGCCAACGAGCAGTATTTC. It translates to CAISEHPLSGRANEQYF.